The sequence of this T cell receptor beta chain was determined in a study of CD8+CD57+ T cells in acquired aplastic anemia. Trimming removed 4 bases from V and 0 bases from J, with 10 bases in between. Germline CDR1 reads WSHSY; CDR2 reads SAAADI. The CDR3 length is 14 residues. Genomic DNA provided the template from which TCR beta VDJ and CDR3 profiles were obtained. Via MiXCR, TCRdb re-called the reads, giving one row per CDR3 protein. The repertoire holds more than 150,000 distinct CDR3 sequences, about half seen once, with 3% to 4% in the top ten. All sequencing subjects had displayed CD8+CD57+ cell expansion on flow cytometry.

The sample was sorted CD4+, CD8+, or CD8+CD57+ T cells (not recorded which) from PBMCs. This clonotype was obtained from a human donor with aplastic anemia. The chain joins TRBV10-2 to TRBJ2-7; perhaps TRBD1 as D (5 bases). CDR3 region: CASSVAGPSYEQYF. Here the CDR3 DNA reads TGCGCCAGCAGTGTGGCAGGGCCCTCCTACGAGCAGTACTTC.